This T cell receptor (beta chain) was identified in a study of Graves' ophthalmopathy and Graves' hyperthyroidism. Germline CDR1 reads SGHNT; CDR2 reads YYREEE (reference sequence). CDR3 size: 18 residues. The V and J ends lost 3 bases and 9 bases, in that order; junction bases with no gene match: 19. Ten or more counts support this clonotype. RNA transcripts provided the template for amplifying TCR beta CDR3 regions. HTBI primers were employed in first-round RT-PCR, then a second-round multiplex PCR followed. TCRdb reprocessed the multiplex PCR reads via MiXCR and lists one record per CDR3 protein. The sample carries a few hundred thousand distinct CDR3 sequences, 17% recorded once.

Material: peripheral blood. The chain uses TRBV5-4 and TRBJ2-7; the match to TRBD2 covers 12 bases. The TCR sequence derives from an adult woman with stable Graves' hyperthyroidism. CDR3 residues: CASSSGTVGLAGGPGQYF. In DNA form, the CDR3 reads TGTGCCAGCAGCTCCGGGACAGTCGGGCTAGCGGGAGGGCCTGGGCAGTACTTC.